These 31 T cell receptor beta chains were all obtained from the same sample, sequenced in a study of blood T cell repertoires in COVID-19 (dated by TCRdb to about 2020). The library was obtained by the immunoSEQ multiplex PCR assay. TCRdb re-hosts the immuneACCESS table, in-frame sequences only. Its copies lack some clones; in the studies checked, an unresolved V gene accounts for under half of them, and the cause for the rest is not known. The sample table holds about 210,000 clones, of which 87% were seen once. The ten largest clonotypes hold about 9.3% of the sample. Material for sequencing was PBMCs or T cells enriched from blood (not recorded which). The receptors were gathered from a man between 18 and 29 years old with acute COVID-19.

The chain has TRBV5-8 and TRBJ2-1; 8 bases align to TRBD1. This CDR3 is built from 15 residues. The trim removed 2 bases at V and 8 bases at J, leaving 9 bases unmatched. Germline V gene sequence: CDR1 SGHTS, CDR2 YDEGEE. CDR3 sequence reads: CASSLGDRFYDEQFF. CDR3 bases: TGTGCCAGCAGCTTAGGGGACAGGTTTTACGATGAGCAGTTCTTC.

The J gene is TRBJ1-1, the V gene TRBV11-3; D might be TRBD1 (5 bases). The germline gives CDR1 SGHNT, CDR2 YENEEA. This CDR3 is built from 14 residues. The germline V and J ends were trimmed by 5 bases and 4 bases, with 14 bases remaining between them. CDR3 sequence reads: CASSPQGPGTEAFF. The CDR3 region has the DNA TGTGCCAGCAGCCCTCAGGGCCCGGGCACTGAAGCTTTCTTT.

The chain uses TRBV6-5 and TRBJ1-1; no clear D gene. The germline V and J ends were trimmed by 6 bases and 11 bases, with 16 bases remaining between them. The V gene's germline CDR1 is MNHEY and CDR2 SVGAGI. The length of the CDR3 is 12 residues. CDR3 sequence (DNA): TGTGCCAGCAGCAAACAACGAGGTGGCGCTTTCTTT. Its translation: CASSKQRGGAFF.

This sequence joins TRBV18 and TRBJ1-4, with 12 positions matching TRBD1. The length of the CDR3 is 16 residues. Losses at the gene ends were 3 bases for V and 7 bases for J; bases not matched to a gene: 6. CDR1 and CDR2 from the germline V gene are KGHSH and LQKENI. The CDR3 nucleotides read TGTGCCAGCTCACCCGGGACAGGGGGCGCGAGTGAAAAACTGTTTTTT. Translated, it gives CASSPGTGGASEKLFF.

The rearrangement uses TRBV5-6 and TRBJ2-3, with 11 bases that match TRBD1. Germline trimming cut 4 bases from V and 6 bases from J; bases unmatched to any gene: 7. CDR3 length: 15 residues. The germline CDR1 and CDR2 sequences are SGHDT and YYEEEE. The CDR3 spells CASSAWTGGDDTQYF. CDR3 DNA: TGTGCCAGCAGCGCCTGGACAGGGGGCGATGATACGCAGTATTTT.

This chain links TRBV29-1 with TRBJ2-5; 9 bases line up with TRBD1. V lost 3 bases, J lost 5 bases, and 7 bases stayed unmatched. Germline lookup yields CDR1 SQVTM and CDR2 ANQGSEA. The CDR3 covers 14 residues. The CDR3 DNA reads TGCAGCGTTGAGGGGACAGGGAGGGTTGAGACCCAGTACTTC. It yields the protein CSVEGTGRVETQYF.

The chain links TRBV28 to TRBJ1-3, with 7 positions matching TRBD1. The CDR3 covers 15 residues. The V gene end was trimmed by 6 bases and the J gene end by 5 bases; junction bases not matched to a gene: 10. Germline-derived CDR1 and CDR2 are MDHEN and SYDVKM. CDR3 protein: CASSSTTGRRNTIYF. Here the CDR3 DNA reads TGTGCCAGCAGCTCCACGACAGGGAGGCGAAACACCATATATTTT.

V and J are TRBV3-1 (or the pseudogene TRBV3-2) and TRBJ2-5; unclear D gene. The V end lost 1 base, the J end lost 1 base, and 7 bases lay between the germline ends. The CDR3 spans 14 residues. Germline V gene sequence: CDR1 LGHDT, CDR2 YNNKEL (reference sequence). CDR3 DNA sequence: TGTGCCAGCAGCCAAGCCCAGGTCCAAGAGACCCAGTACTTC. It translates to CASSQAQVQETQYF.

DNA for the CDR3: TGTGCCAGCAGTTACCGAGCTAAACCCGGGGAGCTGTTTTTT. It encodes CASSYRAKPGELFF. The chain uses TRBV6-5 and TRBJ2-2, with D unresolved. Trimming shortened V by 2 bases and J by 6 bases, and 10 bases separated the two germline ends. Germline values: CDR1 MNHEY, CDR2 SVGAGI. The CDR3 consists of 14 residues.

The chain employs TRBV2 and TRBJ2-5; D may be TRBD2 (6 bases). CDR1 SNHLY and CDR2 FYNNEI come from the germline V gene. The CDR3 spans 14 residues. V lost 2 bases to trimming and J lost 4 bases, with 11 bases between them. CDR3 loop: CASSESSEGETQYF. CDR3 in DNA: TGTGCCAGCAGTGAATCTAGCGAGGGAGAGACCCAGTACTTC. Combining the CDR3 with reference TRBV2 and TRBJ2-5 gives the whole variable domain EPEVTQTPSHQVTQMGQEVILRCVPISNHLYFYWYRQILGQKVEFLVSFYNNEISEKSEIFDDQFSVERPDGSNFTLKIRSTKLEDSAMYFCASSESSEGETQYFGPGTRLLVL.

The CDR3 DNA sequence: TGTGCCAGCGGGAGGATGCTGACAGCCCTCAGCACAGATACGCAGTATTTT. It is translated as CASGRMLTALSTDTQYF. This chain joins TRBV9 and TRBJ2-3; D is possibly TRBD2 (6 bases). V was shortened by 7 bases and J by 0 bases, with 21 bases between the two germline ends. The CDR3 spans 17 residues. Germline V lookup: CDR1 SGDLS, CDR2 YYNGEE. Filled out from reference TRBV9 and TRBJ2-3, the complete variable domain reads DSGVTQTPKHLITATGQRVTLRCSPRSGDLSVYWYQQSLDQGLQFLIQYYNGEERAKGNILERFSAQQFPDLHSELNLSSLELGDSALYFCASGRMLTALSTDTQYFGPGTRLTVL.

This clone has more than one count but fewer than ten. V usage is TRBV25-1 and J usage is TRBJ1-6, with D possibly being TRBD1 (6 bases). Between the trimmed V and J ends, which lost 5 bases and 7 bases, there was a span of 15 bases. The CDR3 is 15 amino acids. Germline CDR1 is MGHDK and CDR2 is SYGVNS. Here the CDR3 DNA reads TGTGCCAGCAGTTTTACGGGGGGCCGGAATTCACCCCTCCACTTT. Amino acid sequence: CASSFTGGRNSPLHF. Drawing the rest from reference TRBV25-1 and TRBJ1-6, the complete variable domain is EADIYQTPRYLVIGTGKKITLECSQTMGHDKMYWYQQDPGMELHLIHYSYGVNSTEKGDLSSESTVSRIRTEHFPLTLESARPSHTSQYLCASSFTGGRNSPLHFGNGTRLTVT.

The chain couples TRBV11-2 to TRBJ2-1, with TRBD2 matching 13 bases. With 4 bases clipped from V and 7 bases from J, the junction kept 13 bases outside the gene matches. This CDR3 has 18 amino acids. Per germline, CDR1 SGHAT and CDR2 FQNNGV. The CDR3 coding sequence is TGTGCCAGCAGCTGGGGACTAGCGGGAACCACATTTCGGAATGAGCAGTTCTTC. Protein sequence: CASSWGLAGTTFRNEQFF.

This clone was found once. The V gene is TRBV25-1, the J gene TRBJ1-1, with TRBD1 matching over 10 bases. J was trimmed by 6 bases and V by 10 bases; bases with no gene match: 5. The germline V gene encodes CDR1 MGHDK and CDR2 SYGVNS. The CDR3 runs to 12 residues. In nucleotides, the CDR3 is TGTGCCACCCAGACAGGGGGCTCTGAAGCTTTCTTT. Protein: CATQTGGSEAFF.

The V gene is TRBV4-2, the J gene TRBJ2-5, with TRBD1 identical over 9 bases. V shed 2 bases and J 2 bases; nucleotides not matched to a gene: 3. This CDR3 is built from 15 residues. Germline V gives CDR1 LGHNA, CDR2 YNFKEQ. DNA of the CDR3: TGTGCCAGCAGCCAACCCGGGACAGGGCAAGAGACCCAGTACTTC. It specifies CASSQPGTGQETQYF.

The chain recombines TRBV6-5 with TRBJ2-5; D unclear. This CDR3 is built from 14 residues. Germline V CDR1 and CDR2: MNHEY, SVGAGI. V was trimmed by 2 bases and J by 5 bases, leaving 12 bases between them. Written as DNA, the CDR3 is TGTGCCAGCAGTTACATGGGCACCCTGGAGACCCAGTACTTC. Protein product: CASSYMGTLETQYF.

The chain has TRBV29-1 and TRBJ2-3, with D possibly TRBD1 on 5 matching bases. The CDR3 consists of 14 residues. Trimming shortened V by 3 bases and J by 3 bases, and 13 bases separated the two germline ends. Per the germline V gene, CDR1 is SQVTM and CDR2 is ANQGSEA. CDR3 amino acids: CSVDGRGGTDTQYF. The CDR3 DNA follows: TGCAGCGTTGATGGTAGGGGCGGAACAGATACGCAGTATTTT.

The V call is TRBV10-3, the J call TRBJ2-3, with a tentative D call TRBD2 (5 bases). CDR1 and CDR2 from the germline V gene are ENHRY and SYGVKD. CDR3 length: 16 residues. V gave up 3 bases and J gave up 2 bases, with 15 bases separating them. The CDR3 nucleotides read TGTGCCATCAGTGATAACGTGGGAGCGCTCACAGATACGCAGTATTTT. Translated: CAISDNVGALTDTQYF.

V is TRBV28 and J is TRBJ1-1; the D gene is possibly TRBD1 (5 bases). The germline V and J ends were trimmed by 3 bases and 0 bases, with 14 bases remaining between them. This CDR3 spans 16 amino acids. Germline V gene sequence: CDR1 MDHEN, CDR2 SYDVKM. CDR3 bases: TGTGCCAGCAGTTTGAGCAGGGTGTTGATGAACACTGAAGCTTTCTTT. Encoded protein: CASSLSRVLMNTEAFF.

The gene calls are TRBV13 and TRBJ2-2; maybe TRBD1 (6 bases). Germline-derived CDR1 and CDR2 are PRHDT and FYEKMQ (reference sequence). Trimming took off 5 bases at V and 2 bases at J, with 21 bases between the two ends. CDR3 length equals 18 residues. The CDR3 DNA is TGTGCCAGCAGCGCGGACAGTCCATTTCTAACCAACACCGGGGAGCTGTTTTTT. This sequence encodes CASSADSPFLTNTGELFF.

This chain joins TRBV28 and TRBJ2-5, with 7 bases fitting TRBD1. The J segment lost 4 bases and the V segment lost 5 bases, leaving 4 bases of the junction unmatched. The CDR3 covers 13 residues. Germline lookup yields CDR1 MDHEN and CDR2 SYDVKM. The DNA of the CDR3 is TGTGCCAGCAGTCTACACAGGGGAGAGACCCAGTACTTC. It encodes CASSLHRGETQYF.

The genes are TRBV7-8 and TRBJ1-2, with 7 bases matching TRBD1. The germline V gene has CDR1 SGHVS and CDR2 FQNEAQ. This CDR3 has 12 amino acids. V was clipped by 5 bases and J by 7 bases; unmatched bases: 4. The CDR3 DNA reads TGTGCCAGCAGCCAGCAGGGGGGTGGCTACACCTTC. It translates to CASSQQGGGYTF. The complete variable domain, with remaining parts taken from reference TRBV7-8 and TRBJ1-2, reads GAGVSQSPRYKVAKRGQDVALRCDPISGHVSLFWYQQALGQGPEFLTYFQNEAQLDKSGLPSDRFFAERPEGSVSTLKIQRTQQEDSAVYLCASSQQGGGYTFGSGTRLTVV.

The chain employs TRBV13 and TRBJ2-7, with 11 bases that match TRBD2. V gave up 5 bases and J gave up 7 bases; unmatched junction bases: 13. The CDR3 runs to 16 residues. Germline CDR1 PRHDT, CDR2 FYEKMQ (reference sequence). The CDR3 DNA reads TGTGCCAGCAGCCCTACGACTAGCGGGGCTCTACATGAGCAGTACTTC. Translating it yields CASSPTTSGALHEQYF.

This chain uses TRBV29-1 with TRBJ1-5; no definite D call. Trimming stripped 4 bases from V and 4 bases from J, with 11 bases between. CDR3 length: 13 amino acids. Germline assignment: CDR1 SQVTM and CDR2 ANQGSEA. CDR3: CSVGQGGNQPQHF. The CDR3, as DNA: TGCAGCGTTGGACAAGGTGGAAATCAGCCCCAGCATTTT.

Only a few counts were recorded for this clone. This sample includes further DNA sequences coding for the same CDR3. This chain joins TRBV4-2 and TRBJ2-7, with unresolved D. The V gene lost 2 bases and the J gene lost 3 bases, with 5 bases spanning the gap. Germline V gives CDR1 LGHNA, CDR2 YNFKEQ. This CDR3 contains 12 residues. The CDR3, as DNA: TGTGCCAGCAGCCAATCCGGCTACGAGCAGTACTTC. Protein: CASSQSGYEQYF.

The rearrangement joins TRBV2 to TRBJ1-3; TRBD1 is a possible D gene (5 bases). This CDR3 has 15 residues. V was pared by 5 bases and J by 4 bases, with 15 bases between. Germline assignment: CDR1 SNHLY and CDR2 FYNNEI. This chain's CDR3 is CASSWDGTFGNTIYF. CDR3 nucleotides: TGTGCCAGCAGTTGGGACGGGACTTTCGGAAACACCATATATTTT.

The rearrangement links TRBV24-1 to TRBJ2-1, with D maybe TRBD1 (5 bases). The V end lost 1 base, the J end lost 0 bases, and 6 bases lay between the germline ends. The CDR3 loop spans 15 amino acids. The germline V gene has CDR1 KGHDR and CDR2 SFDVKD. CDR3 sequence: CATSDFRGSYNEQFF. CDR3 bases: TGTGCCACCAGTGATTTTAGGGGCTCCTACAATGAGCAGTTCTTC.

This clone has only one observation. The chain recombines TRBV28 with TRBJ2-3; 8 bases are a match to TRBD1. CDR1 MDHEN and CDR2 SYDVKM come from the germline V gene. V gave up 7 bases and J gave up 0 bases; unmatched junction bases: 3. This CDR3 has 14 amino acids. This CDR3 is CASNDRGSTDTQYF. The CDR3 DNA reads TGTGCCAGCAACGACAGGGGTAGCACAGATACGCAGTATTTT.

This chain links TRBV3-1 (or the pseudogene TRBV3-2) with TRBJ1-2; D gene ambiguous. With 1 base removed from V and 4 bases from J, the gap between germline ends came to 13 bases. CDR1 is LGHDT and CDR2 is YNNKEL in the germline V gene (reference sequence). The CDR3 sequence is 15 residues long. The CDR3 spells CASSQVPRGSYGYTF. In nucleotides, the CDR3 is TGTGCCAGCAGCCAAGTTCCCCGAGGGAGCTATGGCTACACCTTC.

The rearrangement uses TRBV15 and TRBJ2-5; 8 bases align to TRBD2. After removal of 0 bases from V and 5 bases from J, the junction contained 8 bases not matched to a gene. This CDR3 comprises 16 residues. Germline CDR1 reads LNHNV; CDR2 reads YYDKDF (reference sequence). The CDR3 is CATSRDLAGGMETQYF. CDR3 in DNA: TGTGCCACCAGCAGAGATCTGGCGGGAGGTATGGAGACCCAGTACTTC.

This clone showed up just a few times. V and J are TRBV6-6 and TRBJ2-3, with D perhaps TRBD1 (5 bases). The CDR3 has 15 amino acids. Trimming cost V 0 bases and J 0 bases, with 7 bases left between them. Germline values: CDR1 MNHNY, CDR2 SVGAGI (reference sequence). The CDR3 DNA reads TGTGCCAGCAGTTACTCGGACACCAGCACAGATACGCAGTATTTT. Residues: CASSYSDTSTDTQYF.